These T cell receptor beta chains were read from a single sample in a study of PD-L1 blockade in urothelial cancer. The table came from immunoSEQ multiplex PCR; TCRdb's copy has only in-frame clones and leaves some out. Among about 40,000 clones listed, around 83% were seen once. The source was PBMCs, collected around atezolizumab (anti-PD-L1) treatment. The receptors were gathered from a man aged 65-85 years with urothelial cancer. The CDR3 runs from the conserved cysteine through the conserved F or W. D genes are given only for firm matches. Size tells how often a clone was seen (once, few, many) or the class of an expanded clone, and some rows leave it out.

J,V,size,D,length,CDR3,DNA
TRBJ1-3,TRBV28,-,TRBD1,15,CASSQGGSGGNTIYF,TGTGCCAGCAGTCAGGGGGGATCAGGTGGAAACACCATATATTTT
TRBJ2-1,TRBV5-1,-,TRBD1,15,CASSMLTGGGGEQFF,TGCGCCAGCAGTATGTTGACAGGGGGAGGGGGAGAGCAGTTCTTC
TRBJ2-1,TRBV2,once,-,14,CASNKRSSYNEQFF,TGTGCCAGCAATAAGAGGAGCTCCTACAATGAGCAGTTCTTC
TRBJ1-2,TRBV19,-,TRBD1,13,CATLRTGGNGYTF,TGTGCCACCCTAAGGACAGGGGGGAATGGCTACACCTTC
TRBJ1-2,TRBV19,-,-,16,CASSIGGNDRPHGYTF,TGTGCCAGTAGTATCGGGGGGAACGACAGACCACATGGCTACACCTTC
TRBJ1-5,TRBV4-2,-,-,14,CASSQVEENQPQHF,TGTGCCAGCAGCCAGGTCGAGGAGAATCAGCCCCAGCATTTT
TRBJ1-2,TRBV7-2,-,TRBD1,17,CASSPSTGRLANYGYTF,TGTGCCAGCAGCCCATCGACAGGGCGACTGGCTAACTATGGCTACACCTTC
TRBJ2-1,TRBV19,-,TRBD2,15,CASSYGGDYGNEQFF,TGTGCCAGTAGTTACGGGGGGGATTATGGCAATGAGCAGTTCTTC
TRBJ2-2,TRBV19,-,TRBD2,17,CASFGLAGGTGAGELFF,TGTGCCAGTTTTGGACTAGCGGGAGGAACAGGCGCCGGGGAGCTGTTTTTT
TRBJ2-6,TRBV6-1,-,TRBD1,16,CASSGWTGSGANVLTF,TGTGCCAGCAGTGGCTGGACAGGGAGTGGGGCCAACGTCCTGACTTTC
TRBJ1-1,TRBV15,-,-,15,CATSRDILMNTEAFF,TGTGCCACCAGCAGGGACATTCTTATGAACACTGAAGCTTTCTTT
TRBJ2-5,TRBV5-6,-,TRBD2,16,CASSLGSGRASETQYF,TGTGCCAGCAGCTTGGGAAGCGGGAGGGCTTCTGAGACCCAGTACTTC
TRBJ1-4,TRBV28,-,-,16,CASSLSSGKGGEKLFF,TGTGCCAGCAGTTTAAGTTCAGGGAAAGGTGGAGAAAAACTGTTTTTT
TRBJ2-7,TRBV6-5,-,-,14,CASSYGSPSYEQYF,TGTGCCAGCAGTTACGGCTCCCCCTCCTACGAGCAGTACTTC
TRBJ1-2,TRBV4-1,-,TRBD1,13,CASSAQGADGYTF,TGCGCCAGCAGCGCACAGGGGGCGGATGGCTACACCTTC
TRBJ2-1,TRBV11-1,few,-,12,CASSVERDEQFF,TGTGCCAGCAGCGTTGAGCGGGATGAGCAGTTCTTC
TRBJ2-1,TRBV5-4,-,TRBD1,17,CASSPGTGRLSYNEQFF,TGTGCCAGCAGCCCAGGGACAGGGAGGCTTTCCTACAATGAGCAGTTCTTC
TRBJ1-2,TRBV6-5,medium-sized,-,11,CASSYGTQWIF,TGTGCCAGCAGTTACGGGACACAGTGGATCTTC
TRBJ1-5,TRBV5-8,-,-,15,CASSRGIIGNQPQHF,TGTGCCAGCAGTCGAGGGATAATCGGCAATCAGCCCCAGCATTTT
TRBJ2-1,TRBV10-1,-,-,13,CASSESRYNEQFF,TGCGCCAGCAGTGAGTCCAGATACAATGAGCAGTTCTTC
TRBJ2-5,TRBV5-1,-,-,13,CASSGTGWETQYF,TGCGCCAGCAGTGGAACAGGTTGGGAGACCCAGTACTTC
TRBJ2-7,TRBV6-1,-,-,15,CASSGGELTSYEQYF,TGTGCCAGCAGTGGGGGCGAATTAACCTCCTACGAGCAGTACTTC
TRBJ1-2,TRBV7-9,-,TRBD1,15,CASRTTGGLVDGYTF,TGTGCCAGCAGGACGACAGGGGGGCTCGTGGATGGCTACACCTTC
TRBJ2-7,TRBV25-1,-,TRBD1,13,CASSDFLTGEQYF,TGTGCCAGCAGTGACTTCCTGACAGGGGAGCAGTACTTC
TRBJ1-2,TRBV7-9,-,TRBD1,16,CASSFLPRDRTYGYTF,TGTGCCAGCAGCTTTTTGCCCCGGGACAGGACCTATGGCTACACCTTC
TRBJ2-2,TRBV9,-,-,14,CASSGRDWAGELFF,TGTGCCAGCAGCGGGCGGGATTGGGCCGGGGAGCTGTTTTTT
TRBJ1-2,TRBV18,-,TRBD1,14,CASEDRGLDYGYTF,TGTGCCAGCGAGGACAGGGGGCTCGACTATGGCTACACCTTC
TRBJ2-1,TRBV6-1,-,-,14,CASRVQGSFDEQFF,TGTGCCAGCAGGGTACAGGGAAGTTTCGATGAGCAGTTCTTC
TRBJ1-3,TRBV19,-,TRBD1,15,CASSRDREAGNTIYF,TGTGCCAGTAGCCGTGACAGGGAAGCTGGAAACACCATATATTTT
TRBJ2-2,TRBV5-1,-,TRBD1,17,CASSRTGGPLNTGELFF,TGCGCCAGCAGCAGGACAGGGGGCCCCCTTAACACCGGGGAGCTGTTTTTT
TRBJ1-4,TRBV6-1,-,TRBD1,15,CASRADRAPNEKLFF,TGTGCCAGCAGGGCGGACAGGGCCCCTAATGAAAAACTGTTTTTT
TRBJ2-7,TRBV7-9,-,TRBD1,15,CASSLVRTGSDEQYF,TGTGCCAGCAGCTTAGTGAGGACAGGGAGTGACGAGCAGTACTTC
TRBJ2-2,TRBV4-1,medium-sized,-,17,CASSPEAFGGITGELFF,TGCGCCAGCAGCCCAGAGGCGTTCGGGGGTATCACCGGGGAGCTGTTTTTT
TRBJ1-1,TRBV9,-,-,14,CASSVGFSTTEAFF,TGTGCCAGCAGCGTAGGATTTAGCACCACTGAAGCTTTCTTT
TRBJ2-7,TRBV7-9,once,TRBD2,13,CASSSSGLDEQYF,TGTGCCAGCAGCTCTAGCGGGTTGGACGAGCAGTACTTC
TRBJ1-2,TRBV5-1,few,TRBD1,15,CASSPGTGGRYGYTF,TGCGCCAGCAGCCCGGGGACAGGGGGACGGTATGGCTACACCTTC
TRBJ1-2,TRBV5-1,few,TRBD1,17,CASSWNPGQDDNYGYTF,TGCGCCAGCAGCTGGAATCCGGGACAGGACGATAACTATGGCTACACCTTC
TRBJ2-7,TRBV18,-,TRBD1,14,CASSTGTGLYEQYF,TGTGCCAGCTCAACCGGGACAGGACTCTACGAGCAGTACTTC
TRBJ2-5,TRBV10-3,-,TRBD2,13,CAIMRLAGETQYF,TGTGCCATCATGAGACTAGCGGGAGAGACCCAGTACTTC
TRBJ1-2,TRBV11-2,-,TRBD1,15,CASSLEQGELYGYTF,TGTGCCAGCAGCTTAGAACAGGGGGAGCTCTATGGCTACACCTTC
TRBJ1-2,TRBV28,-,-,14,CASSLGQANYGYTF,TGTGCCAGCAGTTTAGGGCAGGCTAACTATGGCTACACCTTC
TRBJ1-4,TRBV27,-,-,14,CASRETRVSEKLFF,TGTGCCAGCAGGGAGACCAGGGTGTCGGAAAAACTGTTTTTT
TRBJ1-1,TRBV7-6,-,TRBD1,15,CASSPPGTGGTEAFF,TGTGCCAGCAGCCCACCGGGGACAGGGGGCACTGAAGCTTTCTTT
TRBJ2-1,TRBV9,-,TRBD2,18,CASSAGLAGFSLRNEQFF,TGTGCCAGCAGCGCTGGACTAGCGGGTTTTTCCTTACGTAATGAGCAGTTCTTC
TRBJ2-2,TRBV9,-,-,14,CASSARTNTGELFF,TGTGCCAGCAGCGCCCGGACTAACACCGGGGAGCTGTTTTTT
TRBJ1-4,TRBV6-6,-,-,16,CASSYSIRGWNEKLFF,TGTGCCAGCAGTTACTCGATCAGGGGTTGGAATGAAAAACTGTTTTTT
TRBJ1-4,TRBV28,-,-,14,CASSSNQVNEKLFF,TGTGCCAGCAGCTCAAACCAGGTTAATGAAAAACTGTTTTTT
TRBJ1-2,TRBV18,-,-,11,CASSPALGYTF,TGTGCCAGCTCCCCCGCGTTAGGCTACACCTTC
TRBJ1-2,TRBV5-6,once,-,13,CASSPARRSGYTF,TGTGCCAGCAGCCCTGCTCGACGGAGTGGCTACACCTTC
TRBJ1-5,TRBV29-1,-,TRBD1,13,CSVGGTGSQPQHF,TGCAGCGTTGGGGGGACAGGAAGTCAGCCCCAGCATTTT